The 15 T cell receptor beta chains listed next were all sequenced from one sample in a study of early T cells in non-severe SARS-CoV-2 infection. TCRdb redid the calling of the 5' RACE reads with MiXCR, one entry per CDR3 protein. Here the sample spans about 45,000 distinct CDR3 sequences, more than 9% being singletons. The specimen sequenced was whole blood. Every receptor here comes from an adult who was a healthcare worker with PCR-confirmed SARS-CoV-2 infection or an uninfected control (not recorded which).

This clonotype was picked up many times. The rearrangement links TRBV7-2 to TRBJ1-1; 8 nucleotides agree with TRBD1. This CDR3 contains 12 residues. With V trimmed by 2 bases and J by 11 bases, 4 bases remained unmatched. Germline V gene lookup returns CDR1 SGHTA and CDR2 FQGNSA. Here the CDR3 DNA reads TGTGCCAGCAGCTTAAATACAGGGGGGGCTTTCTTT. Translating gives CASSLNTGGAFF.

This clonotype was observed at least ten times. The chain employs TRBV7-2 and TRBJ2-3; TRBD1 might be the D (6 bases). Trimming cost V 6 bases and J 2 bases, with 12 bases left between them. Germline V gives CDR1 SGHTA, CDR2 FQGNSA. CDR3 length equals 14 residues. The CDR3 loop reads CASSRGQSTDTQYF. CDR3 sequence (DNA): TGTGCCAGCAGTCGCGGACAGTCCACAGATACGCAGTATTTT. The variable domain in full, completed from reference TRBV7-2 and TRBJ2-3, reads GAGVSQSPSNKVTEKGKDVELRCDPISGHTALYWYRQSLGQGLEFLIYFQGNSAPDKSGLPSDRFSAERTGGSVSTLTIQRTQQEDSAVYLCASSRGQSTDTQYFGPGTRLTVL.

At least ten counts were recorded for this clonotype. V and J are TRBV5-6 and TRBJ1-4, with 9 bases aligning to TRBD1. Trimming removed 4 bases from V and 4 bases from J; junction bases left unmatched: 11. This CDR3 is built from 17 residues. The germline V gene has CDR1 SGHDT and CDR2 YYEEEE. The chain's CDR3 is CASSSLVSGQGNEKLFF. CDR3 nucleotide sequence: TGTGCCAGCAGCAGCTTGGTATCGGGACAGGGTAATGAAAAACTGTTTTTT.

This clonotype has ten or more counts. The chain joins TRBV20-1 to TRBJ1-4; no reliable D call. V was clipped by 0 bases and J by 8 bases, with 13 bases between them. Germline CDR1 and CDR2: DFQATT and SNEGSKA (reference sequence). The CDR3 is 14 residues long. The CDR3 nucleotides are TGCAGTGCTAGAGAGGACGACGGTCTCGAAAAACTGTTTTTT. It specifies CSAREDDGLEKLFF.

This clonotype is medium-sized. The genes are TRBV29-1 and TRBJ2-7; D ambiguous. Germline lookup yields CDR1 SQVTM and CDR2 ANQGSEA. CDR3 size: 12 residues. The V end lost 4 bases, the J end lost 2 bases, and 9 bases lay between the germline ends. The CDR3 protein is CSVVQPPYEQYF. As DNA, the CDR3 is TGCAGCGTTGTCCAGCCTCCCTACGAGCAGTACTTC.

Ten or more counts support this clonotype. CDR3 sequence: CASSTTGGNEQFF. The CDR3 nucleotides read TGTGCCAGCAGCACAACAGGGGGCAATGAGCAGTTCTTC. The V call is TRBV11-2, the J call TRBJ2-1, with 8 bases identical to TRBD1. The CDR3 totals 13 residues. In germline, CDR1 is SGHAT, CDR2 FQNNGV. The V gene end was trimmed by 5 bases and the J gene end by 6 bases; junction bases not matched to a gene: 3. Based on the CDR3 plus reference TRBV11-2 and TRBJ2-1, the full variable domain is EAGVAQSPRYKIIEKRQSVAFWCNPISGHATLYWYQQILGQGPKLLIQFQNNGVVDDSQLPKDRFSAERLKGVDSTLKIQPAKLEDSAVYLCASSTTGGNEQFFGPGTRLTVL.

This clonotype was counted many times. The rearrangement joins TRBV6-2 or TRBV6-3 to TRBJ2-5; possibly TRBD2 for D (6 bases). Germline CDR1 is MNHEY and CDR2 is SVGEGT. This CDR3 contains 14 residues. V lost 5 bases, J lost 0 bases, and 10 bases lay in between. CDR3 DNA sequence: TGTGCCAGCAGTCCGCTAGCGTACCAAGAGACCCAGTACTTC. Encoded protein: CASSPLAYQETQYF.

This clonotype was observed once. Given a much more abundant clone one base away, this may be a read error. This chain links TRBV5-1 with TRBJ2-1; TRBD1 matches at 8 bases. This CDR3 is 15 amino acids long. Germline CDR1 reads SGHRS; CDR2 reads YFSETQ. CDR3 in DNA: TGCGCCAGCAGCTCCGGGACAGGATCCTACGATGAGCAGTTCTTC. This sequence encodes CASSSGTGSYDEQFF.

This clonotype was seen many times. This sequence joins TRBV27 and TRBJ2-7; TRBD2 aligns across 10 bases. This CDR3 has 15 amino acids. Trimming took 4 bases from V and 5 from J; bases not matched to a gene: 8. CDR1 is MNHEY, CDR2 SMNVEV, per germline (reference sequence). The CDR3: CASSSPSGSRNEQYF. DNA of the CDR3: TGTGCCAGCAGTTCACCTAGCGGGAGTAGGAACGAGCAGTACTTC.

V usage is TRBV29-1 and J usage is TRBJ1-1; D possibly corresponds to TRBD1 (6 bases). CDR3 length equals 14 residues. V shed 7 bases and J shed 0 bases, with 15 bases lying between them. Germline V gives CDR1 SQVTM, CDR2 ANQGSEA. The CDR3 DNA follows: TGCAGCGCCAAAGATGACAGGCTGAACACTGAAGCTTTCTTT. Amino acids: CSAKDDRLNTEAFF.

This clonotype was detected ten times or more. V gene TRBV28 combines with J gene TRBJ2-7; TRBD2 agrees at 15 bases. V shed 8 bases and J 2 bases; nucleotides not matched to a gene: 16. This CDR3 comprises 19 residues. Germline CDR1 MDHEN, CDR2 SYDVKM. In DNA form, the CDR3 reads TGTGCCAGCCCCCCCTCCTTGGGACTAGCGGGAGGCGAGACCTACGAGCAGTACTTC. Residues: CASPPSLGLAGGETYEQYF.

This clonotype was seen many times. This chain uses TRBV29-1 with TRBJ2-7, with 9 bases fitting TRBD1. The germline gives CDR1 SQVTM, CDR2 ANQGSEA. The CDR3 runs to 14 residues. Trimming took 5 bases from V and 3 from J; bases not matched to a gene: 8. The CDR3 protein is CSVLGDRDRYEQYF. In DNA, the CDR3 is TGCAGCGTTTTAGGGGACAGGGACCGCTACGAGCAGTACTTC.

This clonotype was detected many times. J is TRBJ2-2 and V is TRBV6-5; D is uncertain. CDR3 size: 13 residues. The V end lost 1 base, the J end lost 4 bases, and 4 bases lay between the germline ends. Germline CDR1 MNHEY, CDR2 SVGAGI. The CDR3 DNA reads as TGTGCCAGCAGTTACTGGTTCACCGGGGAGCTGTTTTTT. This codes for CASSYWFTGELFF.

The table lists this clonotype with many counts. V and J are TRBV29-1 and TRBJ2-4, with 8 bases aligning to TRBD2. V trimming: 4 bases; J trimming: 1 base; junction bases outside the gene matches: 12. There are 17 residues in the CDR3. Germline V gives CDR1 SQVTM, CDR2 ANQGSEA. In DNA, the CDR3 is TGCAGCGTTGGATTGGGCCCGGGGGGGGCCGCCAAAAACATTCAGTACTTC. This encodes CSVGLGPGGAAKNIQYF.

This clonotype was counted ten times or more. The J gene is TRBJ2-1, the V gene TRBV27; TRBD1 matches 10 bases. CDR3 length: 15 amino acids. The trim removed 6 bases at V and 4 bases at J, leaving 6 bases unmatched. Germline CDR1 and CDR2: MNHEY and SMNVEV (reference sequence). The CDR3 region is CASRRQGATYNEQFF. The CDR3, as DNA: TGTGCCAGCAGGAGACAGGGGGCGACTTACAATGAGCAGTTCTTC.